The T cell receptor (beta chain) under discussion was sequenced for a study of blood T cells in healthy people across ages. This CDR3 is built from 14 residues. V dropped 4 bases and J dropped 6 bases, with 14 bases sitting between them. In germline, CDR1 is SGHNT, CDR2 YYREEE (reference sequence). Combining a sample-barcoded 5' primer with a J-beta primer mix, a second PCR ran for roughly 6 to 12 cycles. TCRdb re-analysed the 5' RACE reads in MiXCR, keeping a single row per CDR3 protein. The data show over a million distinct CDR3 sequences, 25% seen once. These data were also filed under a second study, of T cells of mothers and their children. As that report states: Thymic selection, a shaping force on TCR recombination output, acts similarly in related and unrelated pairs.

The sequenced sample was blood. This TCR was sampled from a girl aged 2 to 10 in good health. This sequence joins TRBV5-4 and TRBJ2-1, with D tentatively TRBD1 (6 bases). The CDR3 DNA follows: TGTGCCAGCAGCCAGAGGTCCAGGGGCAATGAGCAGTTCTTC. The encoded protein is CASSQRSRGNEQFF.